These 24 T cell receptor beta chains were sequenced from one sample in a study of T-cell reconstitution after alpha-beta-depleted transplantation in children. Using unique molecular identifiers, the investigators prepared the TCRbeta library. TCRdb ran MiXCR on the PCR reads and lists one entry per CDR3 protein. The sample holds roughly 100,000 distinct CDR3 sequences; roughly 8.8% are singletons and the top ten take approximately 6.6%. This specimen was PBMCs from the stem cell graft donor, taken from the stem cell graft. The receptor set was obtained from a human donor who donated a stem cell graft to a child with congenital amegakaryocytic thrombocytopenia.

This clonotype was picked up many times. This chain connects TRBV18 to TRBJ1-5, with unresolved D. The CDR3 totals 12 residues. The germline V gene has CDR1 KGHSH and CDR2 LQKENI. Trimming shortened V by 5 bases and J by 5 bases, and 7 bases separated the two germline ends. CDR3 sequence reads: CASSGSDQPQHF. CDR3 nucleotide sequence: TGTGCCAGCTCAGGCAGCGATCAGCCCCAGCATTTT.

This clonotype was counted many times. This rearrangement joins TRBV25-1 to TRBJ2-2; TRBD1 matches 7 bases. J gave up 4 bases and V 8 bases, and 10 bases lay outside the gene matches. CDR1 is MGHDK and CDR2 is SYGVNS in the germline V gene. The CDR3 is 15 amino acids. CDR3 residues: CASGGHSGGTGELFF. The CDR3 nucleotides read TGTGCCAGCGGGGGCCACTCAGGGGGCACCGGGGAGCTGTTTTTT.

In this sample, this clonotype turned up many times. The chain has TRBV3-1 and TRBJ1-2; a weak D match, TRBD1 (6 bases). Germline lookup yields CDR1 LGHDT and CDR2 YNNKEL (reference sequence). The CDR3 totals 15 residues. Trimming took off 0 bases at V and 6 bases at J, with 14 bases between the two ends. CDR3 region: CASSQEGRGIDGYTF. The CDR3, as DNA: TGTGCCAGCAGCCAAGAGGGCAGGGGAATCGATGGCTACACCTTC.

This clonotype was counted at least ten times. The chain employs TRBV27 and TRBJ2-7; D is unresolved. CDR3 size: 13 residues. V was clipped by 6 bases and J by 3 bases, with 12 bases between them. Germline-derived CDR1 and CDR2 are MNHEY and SMNVEV (reference sequence). The CDR3 here is CASSSGSLYEQYF. The CDR3 region has the DNA TGTGCCAGCAGCTCGGGTTCTCTCTACGAGCAGTACTTC.

This clonotype was seen repeatedly, ten times or more. The genes are TRBV29-1 and TRBJ1-4; a possible D gene is TRBD1 (6 bases). V lost 5 bases and J lost 4, with 11 bases in between. The germline V gene has CDR1 SQVTM and CDR2 ANQGSEA. The CDR3 sequence is 13 residues long. CDR3 DNA sequence: TGCAGCGTTACCGGACAGTTTAATGAAAAACTGTTTTTT. Translated, it gives CSVTGQFNEKLFF.

The chain couples TRBV24-1 to TRBJ2-1, with 7 positions matching TRBD2. Germline V gene data show CDR1 as KGHDR and CDR2 as SFDVKD. The CDR3 spans 15 residues. J lost 6 bases, V lost 2 bases, and 6 bases had no gene match. In nucleotides, the CDR3 is TGTGCCACCAGTGATTGGGGGAGGGCCGCCAATGAGCAGTTCTTC. Its protein product is CATSDWGRAANEQFF.

This clonotype was seen many times. The V and J genes are TRBV20-1 and TRBJ2-6; D not certain. V lost 5 bases and J lost 0, with 11 bases in between. From germline, CDR1 is DFQATT and CDR2 SNEGSKA (reference sequence). The CDR3 contains 15 residues. CDR3 DNA: TGCAGTGCTCCCGAGAAGAGCTCTGGGGCCAACGTCCTGACTTTC. Translation: CSAPEKSSGANVLTF.

This clonotype has at least ten counts. This chain connects TRBV18 to TRBJ2-3; no firm D call. Trimming stripped 4 bases from V and 2 bases from J, with 4 bases between. Looked up from germline, CDR1 is KGHSH and CDR2 is LQKENI. There are 12 residues in the CDR3. CDR3 sequence: CASSLNTDTQYF. In DNA, the CDR3 is TGTGCCAGCTCACTCAACACAGATACGCAGTATTTT.

This clonotype was observed at least ten times. The chain has TRBV12-3 or TRBV12-4 and TRBJ2-7; possible D gene TRBD1, 5 bases. Trimming pared 6 bases from V and 2 bases from J, leaving 8 bases between. The CDR3 is 12 amino acids. CDR3 region: CASSDSAYEQYF. DNA for the CDR3: TGTGCCAGCAGCGACAGTGCCTACGAGCAGTACTTC.

At least ten counts were recorded for this clonotype. This chain links TRBV7-9 with TRBJ1-2, with D tentatively TRBD1 (5 bases). Germline lookup yields CDR1 SEHNR and CDR2 FQNEAQ (reference sequence). Trimming took off 5 bases at V and 3 bases at J, with 16 bases between the two ends. This CDR3 has 15 amino acids. The CDR3 DNA is TGTGCCAGCAGCGTCGGTGGGGGTTCCGACTATGGCTACACCTTC. Amino acid sequence: CASSVGGGSDYGYTF.

For this clonotype: At one of its ends the junction is not consistent with the germline gene, which may arise from a read error. The V and J genes are TRBV6-2 or TRBV6-3 and TRBJ1-2; 7 bases are shared with TRBD1. CDR3 length: 17 amino acids. The germline CDR1 and CDR2 sequences are MNHEY and SVGEGT. The CDR3 DNA reads as TGTGCCACCAGTTACTCAAAGGGGGCCGACTCTAGCTATGGCTACACCTTC. Its translation: CATSYSKGADSSYGYTF.

The sample holds many counts of this clonotype. The V call is TRBV7-6, the J call TRBJ2-7, with 10 bases matching TRBD2. The V gene's germline CDR1 is SGHVS and CDR2 FNYEAQ. Germline trimming cut 5 bases from V and 2 bases from J; bases unmatched to any gene: 9. This CDR3 has 16 amino acids. Here the CDR3 DNA reads TGTGCCAGCAGCCTGGGAACTAGCGGGGAAACCTACGAGCAGTACTTC. Translation: CASSLGTSGETYEQYF.

This clonotype was detected a few times. The chain links TRBV7-9 to TRBJ1-1; D unresolved. From germline, CDR1 is SEHNR and CDR2 FQNEAQ (reference sequence). The CDR3 contains 12 residues. The V and J ends lost 1 base and 7 bases respectively, with 7 bases between them. The CDR3 reads CASSLEGYEAFF. DNA of the CDR3: TGTGCCAGCAGCTTAGAGGGATATGAAGCTTTCTTT. The variable domain in full, completed from reference TRBV7-9 and TRBJ1-1, reads DTGVSQNPRHKITKRGQNVTFRCDPISEHNRLYWYRQTLGQGPEFLTYFQNEAQLEKSRLLSDRFSAERPKGSFSTLEIQRTEQGDSAMYLCASSLEGYEAFFGQGTRLTVV.

This clonotype came up many times. This chain uses TRBV5-1 with TRBJ1-1; no clear D gene. The CDR3 is made up of 11 amino acids. Germline CDR1 SGHRS, CDR2 YFSETQ. V was trimmed by 3 bases and J by 7 bases, leaving 7 bases between them. The CDR3 here is CASSSEVEAFF. In DNA form, the CDR3 reads TGCGCCAGCAGCTCAGAAGTTGAAGCTTTCTTT.

The genes are TRBV7-3 and TRBJ2-3; TRBD2 matches 10 bases. V lost 0 bases to trimming and J lost 3 bases; unmatched junction nucleotides: 6. CDR1 is SGHTA and CDR2 is FQGTGA in the germline V gene. The CDR3 runs 17 residues. CDR3 bases: TGTGCCAGCAGCTTAACGAGCAGCGGGAGGGCGACAGATACGCAGTATTTT. The encoded protein is CASSLTSSGRATDTQYF.

The CDR3 bases are TGTGCCAGGGGCGTCGACAGGGGAACCAACTATGGCTACACCTTC. It codes for CARGVDRGTNYGYTF. The chain combines TRBV5-2 with TRBJ1-2; TRBD1 is the table's D call, not checked against the DNA. TRBV5-2 is a known pseudogene. This CDR3 region has 15 residues.

In this sample, this clonotype turned up a few times. The rearrangement links TRBV13 to TRBJ2-3; 10 nucleotides agree with TRBD1. CDR3 length: 15 amino acids. Germline CDR1 and CDR2: PRHDT and FYEKMQ (reference sequence). J gave up 4 bases and V 4 bases, and 5 bases lay outside the gene matches. DNA of the CDR3: TGTGCCAGCAGCTCCTCCGGGACAGGGGCAGATACGCAGTATTTT. Its translation: CASSSSGTGADTQYF.

This clonotype was counted at least ten times. The chain has TRBV15 and TRBJ2-1; D may be TRBD2 (6 bases). V gave up 1 base and J gave up 15 bases, with 19 bases separating them. This CDR3 has 14 amino acids. From germline, CDR1 is LNHNV and CDR2 YYDKDF (reference sequence). DNA for the CDR3: TGTGCCACCAGCAGAGCTGGGAGGAGGGAGGTTCCGTTCTTC. As protein: CATSRAGRREVPFF.

This clonotype was observed many times. The chain employs TRBV24-1 and TRBJ2-1; 8 bases match TRBD1. Germline V gene sequence: CDR1 KGHDR, CDR2 SFDVKD. Trimming at V came to 3 bases and at J to 5 bases, leaving 5 bases not matched to a gene. CDR3 length: 15 residues. The CDR3 DNA reads TGTGCCACCAGTGATCCCGGGACAGGCCACAATGAGCAGTTCTTC. This translates into CATSDPGTGHNEQFF.

This clonotype was recorded at least ten times. The rearrangement joins TRBV5-1 to TRBJ1-2; no clear D. The CDR3 runs 15 residues. The germline gives CDR1 SGHRS, CDR2 YFSETQ. The V gene lost 4 bases and the J gene lost 5 bases, with 18 bases spanning the gap. The CDR3 region has the DNA TGCGCCAGCAGCCCGGACGGATCAAGGGAGTATGGCTACACCTTC. It translates to CASSPDGSREYGYTF.

Many counts were recorded for this clonotype. The chain has TRBV12-3 or TRBV12-4 and TRBJ2-2; a possible D gene is TRBD2 (5 bases). Deletions cut 8 bases from V and 2 bases from J, with 12 bases between. This CDR3 has 14 amino acids. CDR3 amino acids: CASGLGRNTGELFF. The DNA of the CDR3 is TGTGCCAGCGGGTTGGGGAGAAACACCGGGGAGCTGTTTTTT.

At least ten counts were recorded for this clonotype. The V gene is TRBV27, the J gene TRBJ2-7; no definite D call. V lost 5 bases to trimming and J lost 3 bases, with 5 bases between them. The CDR3 has 11 amino acids. Germline CDR1 MNHEY, CDR2 SMNVEV (reference sequence). CDR3 nucleotides: TGTGCCAGCAGTACCGGCTACGAGCAGTACTTC. This sequence encodes CASSTGYEQYF.

The chain links TRBV7-2 to TRBJ2-1; 12 bases align to TRBD2. The CDR3 consists of 17 residues. J lost 8 bases, V lost 4 bases, and 12 bases had no gene match. Germline CDR1 and CDR2: SGHTA and FQGNSA. The CDR3 reads CASSSRGRTSGNHEQFF. The CDR3, as DNA: TGTGCCAGCAGCTCCAGGGGCAGGACTAGCGGGAATCATGAGCAGTTCTTC.

This clonotype was seen at least ten times. This chain uses TRBV25-1 with TRBJ2-3; 8 bases agree with TRBD1. Germline CDR1 reads MGHDK; CDR2 reads SYGVNS. The CDR3 spans 14 residues. The V gene end was trimmed by 4 bases and the J gene end by 6 bases; junction bases not matched to a gene: 6. CDR3 region: CASSAQGATDTQYF. The CDR3 region has the DNA TGTGCCAGCAGTGCCCAGGGGGCCACGGATACGCAGTATTTT.